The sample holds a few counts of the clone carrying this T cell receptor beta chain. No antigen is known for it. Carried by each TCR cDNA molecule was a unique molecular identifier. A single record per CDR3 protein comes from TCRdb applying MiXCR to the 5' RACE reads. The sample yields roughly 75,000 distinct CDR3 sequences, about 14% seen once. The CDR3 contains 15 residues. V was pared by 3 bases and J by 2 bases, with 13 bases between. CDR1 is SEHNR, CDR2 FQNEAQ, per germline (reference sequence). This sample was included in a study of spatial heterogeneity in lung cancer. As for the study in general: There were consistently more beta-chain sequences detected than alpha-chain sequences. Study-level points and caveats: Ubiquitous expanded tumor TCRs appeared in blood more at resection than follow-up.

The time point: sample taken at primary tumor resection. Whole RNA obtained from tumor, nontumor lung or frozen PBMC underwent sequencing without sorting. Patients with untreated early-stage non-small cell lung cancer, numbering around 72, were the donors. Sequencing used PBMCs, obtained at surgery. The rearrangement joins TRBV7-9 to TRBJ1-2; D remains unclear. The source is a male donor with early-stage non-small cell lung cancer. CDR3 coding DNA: TGTGCCAGCAGCTTCGGTCCATTAGGAAACTATGGCTACACCTTC. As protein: CASSFGPLGNYGYTF.